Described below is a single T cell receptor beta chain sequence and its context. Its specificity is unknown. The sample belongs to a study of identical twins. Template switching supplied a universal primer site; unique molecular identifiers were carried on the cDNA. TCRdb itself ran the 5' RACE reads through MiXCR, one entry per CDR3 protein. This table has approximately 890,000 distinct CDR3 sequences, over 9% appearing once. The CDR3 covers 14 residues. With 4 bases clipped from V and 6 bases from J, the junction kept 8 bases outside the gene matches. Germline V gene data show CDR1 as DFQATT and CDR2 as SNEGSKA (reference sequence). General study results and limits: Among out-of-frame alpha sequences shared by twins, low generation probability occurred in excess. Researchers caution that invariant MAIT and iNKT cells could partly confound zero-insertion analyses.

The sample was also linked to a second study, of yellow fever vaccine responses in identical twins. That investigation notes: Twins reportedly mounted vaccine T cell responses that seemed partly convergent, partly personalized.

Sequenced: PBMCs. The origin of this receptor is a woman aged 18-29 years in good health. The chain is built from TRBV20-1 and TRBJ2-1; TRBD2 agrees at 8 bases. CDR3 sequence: CSAIFRLASNEQFF. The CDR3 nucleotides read TGCAGTGCTATCTTTCGACTAGCGTCCAATGAGCAGTTCTTC.